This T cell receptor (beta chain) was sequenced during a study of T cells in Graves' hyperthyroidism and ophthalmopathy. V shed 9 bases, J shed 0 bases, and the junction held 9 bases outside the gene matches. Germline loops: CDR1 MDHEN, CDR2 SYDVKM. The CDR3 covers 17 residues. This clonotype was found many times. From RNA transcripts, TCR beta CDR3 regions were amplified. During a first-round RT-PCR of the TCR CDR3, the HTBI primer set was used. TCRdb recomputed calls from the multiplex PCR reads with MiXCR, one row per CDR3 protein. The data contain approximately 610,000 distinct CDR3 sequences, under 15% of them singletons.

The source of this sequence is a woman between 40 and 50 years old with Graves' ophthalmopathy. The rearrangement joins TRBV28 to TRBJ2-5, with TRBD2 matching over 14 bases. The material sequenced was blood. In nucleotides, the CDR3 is TGTGCCAGTCACGGGACTAGCGGGGGAGTCTACCAAGAGACCCAGTACTTC. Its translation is CASHGTSGGVYQETQYF. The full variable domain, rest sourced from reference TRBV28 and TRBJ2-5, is DVKVTQSSRYLVKRTGEKVFLECVQDMDHENMFWYRQDPGLGLRLIYFSYDVKMKEKGDIPEGYSVSREKKERFSLILESASTNQTSMYLCASHGTSGGVYQETQYFGPGTRLLVL.